The present TCR beta chain was sequenced within a study of cytomegalovirus exposure and HLA in healthy donors. General study results and limits: A later analysis found common viral pathogens apparently linked to several of the most significant clusters.

This CDR3 has 16 amino acids. The ends lost 4 bases at V and 4 bases at J; junction bases unmatched: 11. CDR1 is MGHRA and CDR2 is YSYEKL in the germline V gene. Concerning this clone: The antigen remains unidentified.

The study ran its PCR with 60 Vbeta and 13 Jbeta primers. Profiling relied on immunoSEQ multiplex PCR, and the TCRdb table lists in-frame clones only, not all of them. The sample yields fewer than 250,000 clones, 82% seen once. Among the donors, all were healthy bone marrow donors. The chain couples TRBV4-1 to TRBJ1-1; 8 bases map to TRBD1. The TCR sequence derives from a man aged 40-50 years in good health and CMV-seropositive. What was sequenced was PBMCs. Here the CDR3 reads CASSPERTGRATEAFF. In DNA form, the CDR3 reads TGCGCCAGCAGCCCCGAACGGACAGGGAGGGCCACTGAAGCTTTCTTT.